A single T cell receptor beta chain is shown here with its context. Antigen specificity is unknown. A clone one base away is much larger, so this may be a read error. Germline CDR1 and CDR2: MNHEY and SVGAGI. After removal of 9 bases from V and 9 bases from J, the junction contained 15 bases not matched to a gene. The CDR3 has 16 residues. The source of the sample is a study of tumor and adjacent non-tumor tissue in lung cancer. Background on the study: Samples averaged approximately 3.9 million productive TCRbeta reads each.

Three rounds of nested PCR, following a modified ARM-PCR protocol, produced the TCRbeta library. TCRdb called the multiplex PCR reads again in MiXCR, with one record for every CDR3 protein. The profile shows 60,000 to 80,000 distinct CDR3 sequences, around 70% of them singletons. The study, taken as a whole, reports: Compared with tumor, normal lung showed significantly lower TCR diversity. Patients with more diverse tumor TCRs had worse survival.

This sample's RNA came from whole unsorted tissue. This non-tumor lung sample came from over 3 cm beyond the tumor edge. The sample was distant non-tumor lung tissue. This TCR derives from a woman aged 50 to 65 with non-small cell lung cancer. The chain joins TRBV6-5 to TRBJ2-1; the match to TRBD1 covers 12 bases. The CDR3 spells CARSPTSGTGGSEQFF. DNA of the CDR3: TGTGCCAGAAGTCCCACGTCCGGGACAGGGGGCTCTGAGCAGTTCTTC.